The 21 T cell receptor beta chains in this list originate from one sample, sequenced in a study of shared clonotypes between healthy human individuals. Measured with immunoSEQ multiplex PCR; TCRdb has only the in-frame clones, and not every one. The sample has about 980,000 clones, over 60% seen once. Sequenced: memory CD4+ T cells sorted from blood. Subset defined: CD45RA-negative fraction. The receptors were sampled from a man in his late teens or twenties in good health.

This chain links TRBV15 with TRBJ1-3; D is undetermined. Germline loops: CDR1 LNHNV, CDR2 YYDKDF (reference sequence). The CDR3 totals 19 residues. Trimming stripped 0 bases from V and 1 base from J, with 19 bases between. CDR3 sequence reads: CATSRDRRSREASGNTIYF. For the CDR3, the DNA is TGTGCCACCAGCAGAGACCGTCGATCACGGGAAGCTTCTGGAAACACCATATATTTT.

J is TRBJ2-3 and V is TRBV6-1; D is undetermined. V was clipped by 5 bases and J by 4 bases, with 10 bases between them. CDR1 MNHNS and CDR2 SASEGT come from the germline V gene. CDR3 length: 13 amino acids. CDR3 residues: CASSSTLSDTQYF. CDR3 sequence (DNA): TGTGCCAGCAGTTCTACTTTATCAGATACGCAGTATTTT.

This clone was counted many times. The chain employs TRBV2 and TRBJ2-7; 15 positions match TRBD2. Unmatched junction bases numbered 12, after V lost 3 bases and J lost 6 bases. From germline, CDR1 is SNHLY and CDR2 FYNNEI. This CDR3 has 18 amino acids. The CDR3 region has the DNA TGTGCCAGCAGTGAGGGGACTAGCGGGAGGTACCCAACCCTCGAGCAGTACTTC. Its translation is CASSEGTSGRYPTLEQYF.

This clone was seen a few times. The chain uses TRBV5-5 and TRBJ2-2; D is possibly TRBD1 (6 bases). Looked up from germline, CDR1 is SGHKS and CDR2 is YYEKEE (reference sequence). The CDR3 is made up of 15 amino acids. V lost 4 bases to trimming and J lost 1 base, with 11 bases between them. The DNA for the CDR3 is TGTGCCAGCAGCCCGGACAGAAAGAACACCGGGGAGCTGTTTTTT. Translation: CASSPDRKNTGELFF.

The gene calls are TRBV5-6 and TRBJ1-1, with 8 bases aligning to TRBD1. The V gene's germline CDR1 is SGHDT and CDR2 YYEEEE. The junction had 11 bases not matched to a gene; V was cut back by 5 bases and J by 14 bases. This CDR3 contains 12 residues. In nucleotides, the CDR3 is TGTGCCAGCAGGGGGATAGACAGGGGATCCTTCTTT. Protein sequence: CASRGIDRGSFF. The full variable domain, its missing parts supplied by reference TRBV5-6 and TRBJ1-1, is DAGVTQSPTHLIKTRGQQVTLRCSPKSGHDTVSWYQQALGQGPQFIFQYYEEEERQRGNFPDRFSGHQFPNYSSELNVNALLLGDSALYLCASRGIDRGSFFGQGTRLTVV.

The gene calls are TRBV5-1 and TRBJ2-1, with 9 positions matching TRBD2. V dropped 1 base and J dropped 7; count of bases not matched to a gene: 6. The CDR3 runs 15 residues. Per germline, CDR1 SGHRS and CDR2 YFSETQ. CDR3 bases: TGCGCCAGCAGCTTGTTAGCGGGAGTAGGAAATGAGCAGTTCTTC. It encodes CASSLLAGVGNEQFF.

The V and J genes are TRBV29-1 and TRBJ2-3, with 9 positions matching TRBD2. This CDR3 is built from 15 residues. V was pared by 3 bases and J by 3 bases, with 7 bases of the junction left unmatched. Germline V gene sequence: CDR1 SQVTM, CDR2 ANQGSEA. Here the CDR3 reads CSVDRAGGGTDTQYF. CDR3 DNA: TGCAGCGTTGACCGGGCGGGAGGGGGGACAGATACGCAGTATTTT.

The rearrangement uses TRBV15 and TRBJ2-2; a weak D match, TRBD2 (6 bases). The germline CDR1 and CDR2 sequences are LNHNV and YYDKDF (reference sequence). V lost 1 base to trimming and J lost 9 bases, with 15 bases between them. The CDR3 spans 15 residues. For the CDR3, the DNA is TGTGCCACCAGCAGAGTAGATATGGGCGGGAGGGAGCTGTTTTTT. Its protein product is CATSRVDMGGRELFF. Full variable domain (missing parts from reference TRBV15 and TRBJ2-2): DAMVIQNPRYQVTQFGKPVTLSCSQTLNHNVMYWYQQKSSQAPKLLFHYYDKDFNNEADTPDNFQSRRPNTSFCFLDIRSPGLGDTAMYLCATSRVDMGGRELFFGEGSRLTVL.

Notes on this clone: Other DNA sequences in the sample encode the same CDR3. The chain employs TRBV30 and TRBJ1-5, with D hard to call. The CDR3 contains 14 residues. Germline lookup yields CDR1 GTSNPN and CDR2 SVGIG (reference sequence). Trimming shortened V by 0 bases and J by 3 bases, and 9 bases separated the two germline ends. CDR3 amino acids: CAWSVGGPNQPQHF. Here the CDR3 DNA reads TGTGCCTGGAGTGTAGGAGGGCCCAATCAGCCCCAGCATTTT.

This clone has a handful of counts. The same CDR3 arises from other DNA sequences in this sample as well. The chain is built from TRBV7-2 and TRBJ2-7; the match to TRBD2 covers 8 bases. V shed 1 base, J shed 4 bases, and the junction held 0 bases outside the gene matches. Germline CDR1 and CDR2: SGHTA and FQGNSA. This CDR3 is built from 13 residues. The chain's CDR3 is CASSLGGGYEQYF. The CDR3 DNA is TGTGCCAGCAGCTTAGGCGGGGGGTACGAGCAGTACTTC.

As to this clone: Other DNA variants within this sample encode the same CDR3. The chain employs TRBV5-1 and TRBJ1-2, with TRBD1 matching over 9 bases. V dropped 4 bases and J dropped 8; count of bases not matched to a gene: 6. Germline V gene sequence: CDR1 SGHRS, CDR2 YFSETQ. CDR3 length: 13 amino acids. The CDR3 DNA reads as TGCGCCAGCAGCCCCGACAGGGGGAAGGGCTACACCTTC. The encoded protein is CASSPDRGKGYTF.

In DNA, the CDR3 is TGTGCCAGCAGTGCAGGGGGCATCGAGCAGTACTTC. Protein product: CASSAGGIEQYF. This chain connects TRBV7-2 to TRBJ2-7, with 8 bases lining up with TRBD1. Losses at the gene ends were 6 bases for V and 6 bases for J; bases not matched to a gene: 4. CDR3 length equals 12 residues. Per germline, CDR1 SGHTA and CDR2 FQGNSA.

The sample holds a few counts of this clone. The V and J genes are TRBV6-5 and TRBJ2-1; TRBD2 aligns across 13 bases. Germline assignment: CDR1 MNHEY and CDR2 SVGAGI. The V and J ends lost 4 bases and 4 bases, in that order; junction bases with no gene match: 4. CDR3 length: 16 amino acids. DNA for the CDR3: TGTGCCAGCAGTTCACTAGCGGGGGGGATTTACAATGAGCAGTTCTTC. Its protein is CASSSLAGGIYNEQFF.

The gene calls are TRBV7-3 and TRBJ1-2; the D gene is possibly TRBD1 (6 bases). The CDR3 consists of 15 residues. The V end was cut by 1 base, the J end by 3 bases, with 12 bases between. Germline loops: CDR1 SGHTA, CDR2 FQGTGA. The CDR3 DNA is TGTGCCAGCAGCTTAAGGGGCGCAGGGGACTATGGCTACACCTTC. Amino acid sequence: CASSLRGAGDYGYTF.

This sequence joins TRBV10-3 and TRBJ2-7; TRBD2 agrees at 7 bases. The length of the CDR3 is 15 residues. The ends lost 3 bases at V and 4 bases at J; junction bases unmatched: 9. Germline V lookup: CDR1 ENHRY, CDR2 SYGVKD. Written as DNA, the CDR3 is TGTGCCATCAGTGAACCCGGGAGGTTGCAATACGAGCAGTACTTC. Protein: CAISEPGRLQYEQYF.

This clone came up a few times. Within the sample, other DNA sequences also encode this same CDR3. The rearrangement uses TRBV7-2 and TRBJ2-6, with unresolved D. The CDR3 is 15 amino acids. V lost 1 base, J lost 0 bases, and 4 bases lay in between. Germline V gene data show CDR1 as SGHTA and CDR2 as FQGNSA. The CDR3, as DNA: TGTGCCAGCAGCTTAGTTGACTCTGGGGCCAACGTCCTGACTTTC. Translated: CASSLVDSGANVLTF. The entire variable domain, with the rest obtained from reference TRBV7-2 and TRBJ2-6, is as follows: GAGVSQSPSNKVTEKGKDVELRCDPISGHTALYWYRQSLGQGLEFLIYFQGNSAPDKSGLPSDRFSAERTGGSVSTLTIQRTQQEDSAVYLCASSLVDSGANVLTFGAGSRLTVL.

The chain employs TRBV29-1 and TRBJ1-4; D remains unclear. The V end lost 6 bases, the J end lost 5 bases, and 13 bases lay between the germline ends. This CDR3 region has 13 residues. CDR1 is SQVTM, CDR2 ANQGSEA, per germline. CDR3 region: CSVGGRKNEKLFF. The DNA of the CDR3 is TGCAGCGTGGGAGGAAGGAAGAATGAAAAACTGTTTTTT.

This clone was seen just once. The rearrangement links TRBV15 to TRBJ1-6, with TRBD1 matching over 11 bases. The V gene's germline CDR1 is LNHNV and CDR2 YYDKDF (reference sequence). The CDR3 spans 18 residues. The J segment lost 0 bases and the V segment lost 5 bases, leaving 6 bases of the junction unmatched. CDR3 residues: CATSDRTGGRSYNSPLHF. The CDR3 DNA reads as TGTGCCACCAGCGACCGGACAGGGGGCCGCTCCTATAATTCACCCCTCCACTTT.

The rearrangement uses TRBV25-1 and TRBJ1-1; D uncertain. Germline-derived CDR1 and CDR2 are MGHDK and SYGVNS. There are 14 residues in the CDR3. Trimming took off 0 bases at V and 0 bases at J, with 5 bases between the two ends. The CDR3 nucleotides are TGTGCCAGCAGTGAATACGGGATGAACACTGAAGCTTTCTTT. As protein: CASSEYGMNTEAFF. The whole variable domain, filled in from reference TRBV25-1 and TRBJ1-1, reads EADIYQTPRYLVIGTGKKITLECSQTMGHDKMYWYQQDPGMELHLIHYSYGVNSTEKGDLSSESTVSRIRTEHFPLTLESARPSHTSQYLCASSEYGMNTEAFFGQGTRLTVV.

This chain joins TRBV5-1 and TRBJ2-7; 9 nucleotides line up with TRBD1. The V gene's germline CDR1 is SGHRS and CDR2 YFSETQ. The CDR3 extends over 15 amino acids. J lost 2 bases, V lost 2 bases, and 5 bases had no gene match. This CDR3 is CASSLQQGAAYEQYF. CDR3 in DNA: TGCGCCAGCAGCTTACAACAGGGGGCGGCCTACGAGCAGTACTTC.

The rearrangement links TRBV4-1 to TRBJ2-7; D gene ambiguous. With 5 bases removed from V and 4 bases from J, the gap between germline ends came to 18 bases. The germline gives CDR1 MGHRA, CDR2 YSYEKL. This CDR3 region has 15 residues. CDR3 sequence: CASSEVRQNLYEQYF. CDR3 DNA: TGCGCCAGCAGCGAGGTTCGGCAGAATCTTTACGAGCAGTACTTC.